This TCR beta chain was found in a study of tumor and adjacent non-tumor tissue in lung cancer. Overall study: Patients were aged roughly 30 to 76, about ten men and roughly 5 women, stage I to III.

There are 14 residues in the CDR3. V dropped 2 bases and J dropped 5 bases, with 12 bases sitting between them. The study, taken as a whole, reports: Top 100 clones took a larger repertoire share in normal lung.

This clonotype showed up many times. Its antigen is still unknown. Three rounds of nested PCR, following a modified ARM-PCR protocol, produced the TCRbeta library. One entry per CDR3 protein results from TCRdb running MiXCR on the multiplex PCR reads. The sample holds about 93,000 distinct CDR3 sequences, 67% seen once. No cell sorting was done before RNA was extracted from the tissue. This chain joins TRBV12-3 or TRBV12-4 and TRBJ2-5; D is perhaps TRBD2 (5 bases). The sample comprised lung tumor tissue. The TCR sequence derives from a man in his 60s with non-small cell lung cancer. The CDR3 loop is CASSLMVRGETQYF. The DNA for the CDR3 is TGTGCCAGCAGTTTAATGGTCCGCGGGGAGACCCAGTACTTC.